The TCR beta chain under discussion was sequenced for a study of blood T cell repertoires in COVID-19. V shed 3 bases and J shed 9 bases, with 6 bases lying between them. CDR1 MNHNS and CDR2 SASEGT come from the germline V gene. The CDR3 runs to 11 residues. Assay used: immunoSEQ multiplex PCR; TCRdb lists only in-frame clones, some missing. Here the sample spans just over 150,000 clones, approximately 79% being singletons. Input material: peripheral blood. This chain connects TRBV6-1 to TRBJ2-1; D remains unclear. The origin of this receptor is a middle-aged woman with COVID-19, enrolled during active disease. The CDR3 nucleotides read TGTGCCAGCAGTGATCTGCGTGAGCAGTTCTTC. This gives the protein CASSDLREQFF.